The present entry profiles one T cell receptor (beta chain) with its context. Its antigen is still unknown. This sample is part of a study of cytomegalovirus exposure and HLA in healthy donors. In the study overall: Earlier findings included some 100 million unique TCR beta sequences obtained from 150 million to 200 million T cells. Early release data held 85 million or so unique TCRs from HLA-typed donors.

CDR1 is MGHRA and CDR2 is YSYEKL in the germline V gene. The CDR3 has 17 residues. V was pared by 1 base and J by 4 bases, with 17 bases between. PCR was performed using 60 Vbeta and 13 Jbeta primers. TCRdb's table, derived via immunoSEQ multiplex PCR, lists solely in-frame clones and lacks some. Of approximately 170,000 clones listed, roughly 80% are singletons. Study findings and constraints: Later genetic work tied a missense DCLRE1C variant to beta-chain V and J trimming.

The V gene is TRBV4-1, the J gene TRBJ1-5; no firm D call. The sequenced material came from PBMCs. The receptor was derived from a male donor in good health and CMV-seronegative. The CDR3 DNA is TGCGCCAGCAGCCAAGGGATAGGCCGACTAAATAATCAGCCCCAGCATTTT. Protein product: CASSQGIGRLNNQPQHF.